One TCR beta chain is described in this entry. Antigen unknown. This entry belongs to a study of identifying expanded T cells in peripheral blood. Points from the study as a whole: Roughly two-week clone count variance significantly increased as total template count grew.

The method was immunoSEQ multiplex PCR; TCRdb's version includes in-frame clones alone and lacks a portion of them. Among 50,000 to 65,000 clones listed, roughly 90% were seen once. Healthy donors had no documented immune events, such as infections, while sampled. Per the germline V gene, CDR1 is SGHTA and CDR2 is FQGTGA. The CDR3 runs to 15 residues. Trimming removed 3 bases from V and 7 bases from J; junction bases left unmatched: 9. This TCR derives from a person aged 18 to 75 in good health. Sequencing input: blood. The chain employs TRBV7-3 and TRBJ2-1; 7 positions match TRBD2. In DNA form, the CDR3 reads TGTGCCAGCAGCTTCACTCTAGCGGCAGGGAATGAGCAGTTCTTC. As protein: CASSFTLAAGNEQFF.